The 21 T cell receptor beta chains below all came from one sample that was sequenced in a study of blood T cell repertoires in COVID-19. Data came from immunoSEQ multiplex PCR; TCRdb stores just in-frame clones and leaves some out. The repertoire holds some 230,000 clones, with more than 65% as singletons. The sample consisted of peripheral blood. The receptors shown here come from a woman aged 55-70 years with acute or convalescent COVID-19.

The rearrangement uses TRBV3-1 (or the pseudogene TRBV3-2) and TRBJ2-1, with 11 bases identical to TRBD2. The J segment lost 6 bases and the V segment lost 4 bases, leaving 8 bases of the junction unmatched. CDR3 length equals 16 residues. Germline CDR1 reads LGHDT; CDR2 reads YNNKEL (reference sequence). CDR3 nucleotide sequence: TGTGCCAGCAGCCTCAGACTAGCGGGGTTGGTCAATGAGCAGTTCTTC. It yields the protein CASSLRLAGLVNEQFF.

The gene calls are TRBV6-6 and TRBJ1-1, with unresolved D. V lost 4 bases and J lost 2, with 11 bases in between. Germline V CDR1 and CDR2: MNHNY, SVGAGI (reference sequence). This CDR3 region has 14 residues. The CDR3 DNA sequence: TGTGCCAGCAGTTCCCCAGTGGCTAACACTGAAGCTTTCTTT. The encoded protein is CASSSPVANTEAFF.

The CDR3, as DNA: TGTGCCAGCAGTTACTCGATCAGGGAACTCACAGATACGCAGTATTTT. As protein: CASSYSIRELTDTQYF. The chain links TRBV6-6 to TRBJ2-3, with D maybe TRBD1 (5 bases). This CDR3 spans 16 amino acids. Germline lookup yields CDR1 MNHNY and CDR2 SVGAGI (reference sequence). V was trimmed by 0 bases and J by 2 bases, leaving 12 bases between them.

CDR3 amino acids: CASSPGPGQGRGNGYTF. The DNA of the CDR3 is TGCGCCAGCAGCCCCGGACCTGGACAGGGAAGAGGGAATGGCTACACCTTC. This chain connects TRBV5-1 to TRBJ1-2; 8 bases are shared with TRBD1. The CDR3 consists of 17 residues. Germline lookup yields CDR1 SGHRS and CDR2 YFSETQ. With 4 bases clipped from V and 6 bases from J, the junction kept 17 bases outside the gene matches. Using reference TRBV5-1 and TRBJ1-2 for the parts outside the CDR3, the full variable domain is KAGVTQTPRYLIKTRGQQVTLSCSPISGHRSVSWYQQTPGQGLQFLFEYFSETQRNKGNFPGRFSGRQFSNSRSEMNVSTLELGDSALYLCASSPGPGQGRGNGYTFGSGTRLTVV.

J is TRBJ2-1 and V is TRBV7-8; D perhaps matches TRBD2 (7 bases). Per the germline V gene, CDR1 is SGHVS and CDR2 is FQNEAQ. V was trimmed by 6 bases and J by 1 base, leaving 13 bases between them. The CDR3 contains 15 residues. The CDR3 region is CASSRRGASYNEQFF. DNA of the CDR3: TGTGCCAGCAGTCGCCGGGGGGCTTCCTACAATGAGCAGTTCTTC.

The gene calls are TRBV19 and TRBJ1-5; D unresolved. Trimming shortened V by 11 bases and J by 4 bases, and 15 bases separated the two germline ends. The CDR3 has 13 amino acids. CDR1 LNHDA and CDR2 SQIVND come from the germline V gene (reference sequence). The CDR3 sequence: CACRAGVNQPQHF. The CDR3 DNA sequence: TGTGCCTGCCGTGCCGGGGTGAATCAGCCCCAGCATTTT.

This sequence joins TRBV19 and TRBJ1-5, with 8 bases identical to TRBD1. The J segment lost 4 bases and the V segment lost 5 bases, leaving 7 bases of the junction unmatched. The CDR3 is 15 amino acids. In germline, CDR1 is LNHDA, CDR2 SQIVND (reference sequence). The CDR3 DNA is TGTGCCAGTAGTTTCGGACAGGGTTTTAATCAGCCCCAGCATTTT. Encoded protein: CASSFGQGFNQPQHF.

The V and J genes are TRBV7-2 and TRBJ2-1, with D perhaps matching TRBD2 (6 bases). The CDR3 runs 15 residues. Germline assignment: CDR1 SGHTA and CDR2 FQGNSA. V dropped 5 bases and J dropped 9 bases, with 20 bases sitting between them. For the CDR3, the DNA is TGTGCCAGCAGCCAGGCCGGGACTGTTGAGGGTGAGCAGTTCTTC. Its protein product is CASSQAGTVEGEQFF.

The chain recombines TRBV19 with TRBJ1-3; D unresolved. Trimming stripped 1 base from V and 2 bases from J, with 9 bases between. This CDR3 has 15 amino acids. CDR1 and CDR2 from the germline V gene are LNHDA and SQIVND (reference sequence). CDR3 amino acids: CASSIALSTGNTIYF. Written as DNA, the CDR3 is TGTGCCAGTAGTATAGCACTATCAACTGGAAACACCATATATTTT.

The V gene is TRBV19, the J gene TRBJ1-5; D not certain. This CDR3 contains 14 residues. The V and J ends lost 3 bases and 0 bases respectively, with 6 bases between them. CDR1 and CDR2 (germline): LNHDA, SQIVND (reference sequence). The CDR3 here is CASSIEYSNQPQHF. Here the CDR3 DNA reads TGTGCCAGTAGTATCGAGTATAGCAATCAGCCCCAGCATTTT.

This rearrangement joins TRBV9 to TRBJ1-3; no clear D. This CDR3 spans 14 amino acids. From germline, CDR1 is SGDLS and CDR2 YYNGEE. The V end was cut by 3 bases, the J end by 1 base, with 8 bases between. The CDR3 sequence is CASSGSVSGNTIYF. The DNA for the CDR3 is TGTGCCAGCAGCGGGAGTGTATCTGGAAACACCATATATTTT.

The chain couples TRBV19 to TRBJ1-1, with 7 bases lining up with TRBD1. The CDR3 consists of 14 residues. CDR1 and CDR2 (germline): LNHDA, SQIVND (reference sequence). J was trimmed by 1 base and V by 9 bases; bases with no gene match: 8. The CDR3 sequence is CASSTGMANTEAFF. The CDR3 DNA follows: TGTGCCAGCTCGACAGGGATGGCGAACACTGAAGCTTTCTTT.

The J gene is TRBJ1-3, the V gene TRBV5-1, with 9 bases that match TRBD1. The CDR3 spans 16 residues. Trimming removed 2 bases from V and 3 bases from J; junction bases left unmatched: 6. In germline, CDR1 is SGHRS, CDR2 YFSETQ. DNA of the CDR3: TGCGCCAGCAGCTTTACAGGGGGCGCGTATGGAAACACCATATATTTT. This encodes CASSFTGGAYGNTIYF.

This clone was observed once. The chain is built from TRBV7-3 and TRBJ2-5; the D is unclear. Trimming left V 4 bases short and J 2 bases short, with 17 bases between. CDR1 SGHTA and CDR2 FQGTGA come from the germline V gene. This CDR3 spans 16 amino acids. The chain's CDR3 is CASSSHGPSSQETQYF. CDR3 nucleotide sequence: TGTGCCAGCAGCTCCCATGGGCCCTCCAGTCAAGAGACCCAGTACTTC.

This rearrangement joins TRBV7-9 to TRBJ2-7, with D possibly matching TRBD1 (6 bases). Germline V gene lookup returns CDR1 SEHNR and CDR2 FQNEAQ (reference sequence). Trimming removed 6 bases from V and 0 bases from J, with 18 bases in between. CDR3 length equals 16 residues. The CDR3 is CASSSRTGQSSYEQYF. As DNA, the CDR3 is TGTGCCAGCAGTTCAAGGACTGGACAGAGCTCCTACGAGCAGTACTTC.

The chain combines TRBV19 with TRBJ1-5; D unresolved. The CDR3 contains 15 residues. Deletions cut 9 bases from V and 0 bases from J, with 15 bases between. CDR1 and CDR2 (germline): LNHDA, SQIVND (reference sequence). The CDR3 DNA reads as TGTGCCAGCCGAACGACGGGAAATAGCAATCAGCCCCAGCATTTT. It is translated as CASRTTGNSNQPQHF.

Notes on this clone: In the same sample, other DNA sequences code for this CDR3. This chain uses TRBV19 with TRBJ1-5; possible D gene TRBD1, 6 bases. The CDR3 extends over 15 amino acids. V lost 5 bases, J lost 0 bases, and 11 bases lay in between. Germline V CDR1 and CDR2: LNHDA, SQIVND (reference sequence). CDR3 loop: CASSSQGNSNQPQHF. In DNA form, the CDR3 reads TGTGCCAGTAGTTCTCAGGGGAATAGCAATCAGCCCCAGCATTTT.

V usage is TRBV3-1 (or the pseudogene TRBV3-2) and J usage is TRBJ2-7, with TRBD2 identical over 7 bases. CDR3 length equals 14 residues. The ends lost 1 base at V and 7 bases at J; junction bases unmatched: 7. CDR1 is LGHDT and CDR2 is YNNKEL in the germline V gene (reference sequence). The CDR3 nucleotides read TGTGCCAGCAGCCAAGTTCAGGGAGCGGGAGAGCAGTACTTC. This translates into CASSQVQGAGEQYF.

The chain has TRBV6-5 and TRBJ1-2, with 7 bases identical to TRBD1. This CDR3 comprises 15 residues. V shed 6 bases and J 5 bases; nucleotides not matched to a gene: 12. Germline V gene data show CDR1 as MNHEY and CDR2 as SVGAGI. CDR3: CASSAQGRGAYGYTF. DNA of the CDR3: TGTGCCAGCAGCGCCCAGGGCAGGGGGGCATATGGCTACACCTTC.

CDR3 DNA sequence: TGTGCCAGCACCCCCGGGGGTAGCGGGGGGGCGTATGAGCAGTTCTTC. It codes for CASTPGGSGGAYEQFF. The chain couples TRBV7-2 to TRBJ2-1; 11 positions match TRBD2. The length of the CDR3 is 16 residues. Germline CDR1 is SGHTA and CDR2 is FQGNSA. V shed 7 bases, J shed 8 bases, and the junction held 13 bases outside the gene matches. The whole variable domain, filled in from reference TRBV7-2 and TRBJ2-1, reads GAGVSQSPSNKVTEKGKDVELRCDPISGHTALYWYRQSLGQGLEFLIYFQGNSAPDKSGLPSDRFSAERTGGSVSTLTIQRTQQEDSAVYLCASTPGGSGGAYEQFFGPGTRLTVL.

This rearrangement joins TRBV7-2 to TRBJ1-1; 8 bases match TRBD1. V shed 4 bases, J shed 4 bases, and the junction held 8 bases outside the gene matches. This CDR3 has 15 amino acids. Germline V CDR1 and CDR2: SGHTA, FQGNSA. The DNA for the CDR3 is TGTGCCAGCAGCTCTACAGGGGGTCTGAGCACTGAAGCTTTCTTT. This encodes CASSSTGGLSTEAFF.